This TCR beta chain was obtained from a study of somatic mutations in cytotoxic T cells in rheumatoid arthritis. The study's findings and limits: Age was associated with higher CD8+ clonality in rheumatoid arthritis patients, not in healthy controls. Some patients, about an eighth of the roughly 60, had a largest CD8+ clone that exceeded 20% of CD8+ cells.

The assay was immunoSEQ multiplex PCR, and TCRdb's table has in-frame clones only and misses some. The repertoire holds some 20,000 clones, with about 83% as singletons. Points on this clone: Its antigen is currently unknown.

The V end lost 4 bases, the J end lost 2 bases, and 13 bases lay between the germline ends. CDR1 is SGHDT, CDR2 YYEEEE, per germline. The CDR3 is made up of 15 amino acids. The sequence came from an adult with rheumatoid arthritis. Sequenced input: CD8+ T cells sorted from blood. This rearrangement joins TRBV5-6 to TRBJ2-1; D remains ambiguous. Here the CDR3 DNA reads TGTGCCAGCAGCGCCCCGGACGGACCCTACAATGAGCAGTTCTTC. This encodes CASSAPDGPYNEQFF. Combining the CDR3 with reference TRBV5-6 and TRBJ2-1 gives the whole variable domain DAGVTQSPTHLIKTRGQQVTLRCSPKSGHDTVSWYQQALGQGPQFIFQYYEEEERQRGNFPDRFSGHQFPNYSSELNVNALLLGDSALYLCASSAPDGPYNEQFFGPGTRLTVL.